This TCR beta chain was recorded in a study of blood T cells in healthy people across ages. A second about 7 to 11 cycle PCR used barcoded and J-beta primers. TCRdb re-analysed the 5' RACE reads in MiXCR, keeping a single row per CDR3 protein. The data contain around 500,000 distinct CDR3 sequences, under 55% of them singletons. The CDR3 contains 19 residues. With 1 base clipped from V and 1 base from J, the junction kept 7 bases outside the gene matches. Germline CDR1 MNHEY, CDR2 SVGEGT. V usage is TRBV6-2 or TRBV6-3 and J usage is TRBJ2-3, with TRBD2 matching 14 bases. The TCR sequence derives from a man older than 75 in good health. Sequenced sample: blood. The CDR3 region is CASSYYGTSGSRGTDTQYF. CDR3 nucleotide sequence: TGTGCCAGCAGTTACTACGGGACTAGCGGGAGTAGGGGCACAGATACGCAGTATTTT.